This T cell receptor (beta chain) was observed in a study of T-cell memory formation after mild COVID-19. The overall study: The two donors had largely donor-specific TCR clusters.

Constant-segment-primed 5'RACE gave TCR alpha and TCR beta cDNA libraries with sample barcodes and UMIs. TCRdb passed the 5' RACE reads through MiXCR, listing each CDR3 protein once. This repertoire shows approximately 410,000 distinct CDR3 sequences, 23% found once; its top ten account for about an eighth. Per the germline V gene, CDR1 is LNHDA and CDR2 is SQIVND (reference sequence). The CDR3 length is 17 residues. Trimming removed 7 bases from V and 3 bases from J; junction bases left unmatched: 8. The sequenced material came from PBMCs or a T cell subset sorted from them (not recorded which). The chain recombines TRBV19 with TRBJ2-5, with TRBD2 identical over 16 bases. This receptor was obtained from an adult woman who had mild COVID-19 (a few samples of this study predate the infection). Cell type and time point are not known. Written as DNA, the CDR3 is TGTGCCAGTATTGGGACTAGCGGGGGGGCACGGGAAGAGACCCAGTACTTC. This translates into CASIGTSGGAREETQYF. Using reference TRBV19 and TRBJ2-5 for the parts outside the CDR3, the full variable domain is DGGITQSPKYLFRKEGQNVTLSCEQNLNHDAMYWYRQDPGQGLRLIYYSQIVNDFQKGDIAEGYSVSREKKESFPLTVTSAQKNPTAFYLCASIGTSGGAREETQYFGPGTRLLVL.